The 18 T cell receptor beta chains below were found in one sample sequenced in a study of blood T cell repertoires in COVID-19. Generated by immunoSEQ multiplex PCR, the TCRdb table keeps only in-frame clones and is missing some. The sample yields fewer than 250,000 clones, around 82% seen once. The sample comprised PBMCs or T cells enriched from blood (not recorded which). The receptors derive from a woman aged 35 to 49 who had been exposed to COVID-19.

This sequence joins TRBV27 and TRBJ1-1; D gene unclear. Trimming took 3 bases from V and 6 from J, leaving 14 bases between them. CDR1 MNHEY and CDR2 SMNVEV come from the germline V gene (reference sequence). The CDR3 spans 14 residues. The CDR3 region is CASSFPQNLAEAFF. In DNA form, the CDR3 reads TGTGCCAGCAGTTTCCCACAGAACCTGGCTGAAGCTTTCTTT.

This clone was detected once. This rearrangement joins TRBV18 to TRBJ1-4; D remains ambiguous. The CDR3 totals 15 residues. Looked up from germline, CDR1 is KGHSH and CDR2 is LQKENI. Trimming took off 5 bases at V and 6 bases at J, with 16 bases between the two ends. CDR3 nucleotide sequence: TGTGCCAGCTCAATCGACAACCAAGGTCATGAAAAACTGTTTTTT. Translation gives CASSIDNQGHEKLFF.

The V gene is TRBV19, the J gene TRBJ2-5, with 9 bases fitting TRBD2. V gave up 3 bases and J gave up 4 bases; unmatched junction bases: 9. Germline CDR1 reads LNHDA; CDR2 reads SQIVND (reference sequence). The CDR3 runs 16 residues. The CDR3 nucleotides are TGTGCCAGTAGTATTTTGGGCGGGGGGGCCGCAGAGACCCAGTACTTC. This translates into CASSILGGGAAETQYF.

This clone has just one count. The rearrangement uses TRBV3-1 (or the pseudogene TRBV3-2) and TRBJ1-3, with D uncertain. Trimming left V 2 bases short and J 11 bases short, with 13 bases between. In germline, CDR1 is LGHDT, CDR2 YNNKEL (reference sequence). The CDR3 runs 13 residues. This CDR3 is CASSQNPPIAIYF. CDR3 coding DNA: TGTGCCAGCAGCCAAAATCCCCCGATAGCCATATATTTT.

V gene TRBV4-1 combines with J gene TRBJ2-2; the D gene is possibly TRBD2 (5 bases). The CDR3 consists of 16 residues. V lost 1 base, J lost 3 bases, and 12 bases lay in between. Germline CDR1 is MGHRA and CDR2 is YSYEKL. The CDR3 here is CASSQGGLLDTGELFF. CDR3 sequence (DNA): TGCGCCAGCAGCCAAGGTGGACTGTTGGACACCGGGGAGCTGTTTTTT.

The genes are TRBV9 and TRBJ1-2, with D tentatively TRBD1 (6 bases). Trimming removed 0 bases from V and 5 bases from J, with 14 bases in between. CDR3 size: 15 residues. CDR1 and CDR2 from the germline V gene are SGDLS and YYNGEE. CDR3 nucleotide sequence: TGTGCCAGCAGCGTAGGCTGGGGGCTGGAATATGGCTACACCTTC. Encoded protein: CASSVGWGLEYGYTF. The full variable domain, with the rest looked up from reference TRBV9 and TRBJ1-2, is DSGVTQTPKHLITATGQRVTLRCSPRSGDLSVYWYQQSLDQGLQFLIQYYNGEERAKGNILERFSAQQFPDLHSELNLSSLELGDSALYFCASSVGWGLEYGYTFGSGTRLTVV.

The chain links TRBV6-5 to TRBJ2-5; D is ambiguous. Trimming stripped 2 bases from V and 0 bases from J, with 7 bases between. This CDR3 is built from 14 residues. Per the germline V gene, CDR1 is MNHEY and CDR2 is SVGAGI. CDR3 sequence (DNA): TGTGCCAGCAGTTACGCTGACTACCAAGAGACCCAGTACTTC. Its translation: CASSYADYQETQYF.

In its sample, this clone was seen a few times. V gene TRBV28 combines with J gene TRBJ1-6, with D tentatively TRBD1 (6 bases). The CDR3 runs 14 residues. V was shortened by 6 bases and J by 9 bases, with 15 bases between the two germline ends. Germline-derived CDR1 and CDR2 are MDHEN and SYDVKM. The CDR3 sequence: CASSLGQGGSPLHF. For the CDR3, the DNA is TGTGCCAGCAGCCTGGGACAAGGGGGTTCACCCCTCCACTTT.

CDR3: CASSRNNREETQYF. In DNA, the CDR3 is TGCGCCAGCAGTAGGAATAACAGGGAGGAGACCCAGTACTTC. The J gene is TRBJ2-5, the V gene TRBV5-1; possibly TRBD1 for D (6 bases). This CDR3 region has 14 residues. Germline assignment: CDR1 SGHRS and CDR2 YFSETQ. V gave up 5 bases and J gave up 5 bases, with 16 bases separating them. Using reference TRBV5-1 and TRBJ2-5 for the parts outside the CDR3, the full variable domain is KAGVTQTPRYLIKTRGQQVTLSCSPISGHRSVSWYQQTPGQGLQFLFEYFSETQRNKGNFPGRFSGRQFSNSRSEMNVSTLELGDSALYLCASSRNNREETQYFGPGTRLLVL.

The chain employs TRBV30 and TRBJ1-1; no definite D call. Looked up from germline, CDR1 is GTSNPN and CDR2 is SVGIG (reference sequence). The CDR3 runs to 13 residues. The V gene lost 4 bases and the J gene lost 0 bases, with 9 bases spanning the gap. The CDR3 DNA reads as TGTGCCTGGAACACGGGGATGAACACTGAAGCTTTCTTT. This sequence encodes CAWNTGMNTEAFF. Full variable domain (rest looked up from reference TRBV30 and TRBJ1-1): SQTIHQWPATLVQPVGSPLSLECTVEGTSNPNLYWYRQAAGRGLQLLFYSVGIGQISSEVPQNLSASRPQDRQFILSSKKLLLSDSGFYLCAWNTGMNTEAFFGQGTRLTVV.

This chain joins TRBV7-2 and TRBJ1-2; 8 bases are a match to TRBD1. Germline lookup yields CDR1 SGHTA and CDR2 FQGNSA. The CDR3 loop spans 11 amino acids. CDR3 residues: CAQGANYGYTF. Here the CDR3 DNA reads TGTGCACAGGGGGCTAACTATGGCTACACCTTC.

The chain couples TRBV5-1 to TRBJ1-6; D is unclear. In germline, CDR1 is SGHRS, CDR2 YFSETQ. The CDR3 consists of 16 residues. V lost 2 bases to trimming and J lost 0 bases, with 9 bases between them. The CDR3 bases are TGCGCCAGCAGCTTTGTGGAGAGCTCCTATAATTCACCCCTCCACTTT. It encodes CASSFVESSYNSPLHF.

This chain connects TRBV7-9 to TRBJ1-1, with D unclear. Germline CDR1 is SEHNR and CDR2 is FQNEAQ (reference sequence). CDR3 length: 13 amino acids. Trimming took off 4 bases at V and 0 bases at J, with 6 bases between the two ends. CDR3 amino acids: CASSSTLNTEAFF. CDR3 bases: TGTGCCAGCAGCTCTACCTTGAACACTGAAGCTTTCTTT. Using reference TRBV7-9 and TRBJ1-1 for the parts outside the CDR3, the full variable domain is DTGVSQNPRHKITKRGQNVTFRCDPISEHNRLYWYRQTLGQGPEFLTYFQNEAQLEKSRLLSDRFSAERPKGSFSTLEIQRTEQGDSAMYLCASSSTLNTEAFFGQGTRLTVV.

The CDR3 DNA is TGTGCCAGCGCTCGGGGTTCCGTCTTAACTAATGAAAAACTGTTTTTT. Translated: CASARGSVLTNEKLFF. This chain links TRBV9 with TRBJ1-4, with D unresolved. In germline, CDR1 is SGDLS, CDR2 YYNGEE. The CDR3 is 16 amino acids. Trimming pared 7 bases from V and 1 base from J, leaving 17 bases between.

J is TRBJ1-2 and V is TRBV4-3, with D maybe TRBD1 (6 bases). The CDR3 covers 15 residues. The V gene lost 1 base and the J gene lost 2 bases, with 11 bases spanning the gap. Germline-derived CDR1 and CDR2 are LGHNA and YSLEER. DNA of the CDR3: TGCGCCAGCAGCCAAGCTCACAGGGAAAACTATGGCTACACCTTC. This encodes CASSQAHRENYGYTF.

This sequence joins TRBV18 and TRBJ1-5; D unclear. The CDR3 covers 18 residues. Germline CDR1 and CDR2: KGHSH and LQKENI. Trimming took off 6 bases at V and 5 bases at J, with 26 bases between the two ends. As DNA, the CDR3 is TGTGCCAGCTCTCCAAGCCTCTCCTCGGGAAGGGCCGATCAGCCCCAGCATTTT. Protein product: CASSPSLSSGRADQPQHF.

This clone was detected only once. The chain links TRBV7-2 to TRBJ2-2; D is possibly TRBD1 (6 bases). The germline V gene encodes CDR1 SGHTA and CDR2 FQGNSA. The CDR3 covers 14 residues. The V and J ends lost 5 bases and 7 bases respectively, with 14 bases between them. The CDR3 reads CASSLYRADGELFF. Written as DNA, the CDR3 is TGTGCCAGCAGCCTTTACAGGGCAGACGGGGAGCTGTTTTTT.

This clone has just one count. The chain links TRBV5-5 to TRBJ1-2; TRBD1 is a possible D gene (5 bases). The V and J ends lost 4 bases and 4 bases respectively, with 14 bases between them. Germline-derived CDR1 and CDR2 are SGHKS and YYEKEE (reference sequence). This CDR3 has 14 residues. The CDR3, as DNA: TGTGCCAGCAGCAACTGGGCGGGGGTCTATGGCTACACCTTC. The encoded protein is CASSNWAGVYGYTF.